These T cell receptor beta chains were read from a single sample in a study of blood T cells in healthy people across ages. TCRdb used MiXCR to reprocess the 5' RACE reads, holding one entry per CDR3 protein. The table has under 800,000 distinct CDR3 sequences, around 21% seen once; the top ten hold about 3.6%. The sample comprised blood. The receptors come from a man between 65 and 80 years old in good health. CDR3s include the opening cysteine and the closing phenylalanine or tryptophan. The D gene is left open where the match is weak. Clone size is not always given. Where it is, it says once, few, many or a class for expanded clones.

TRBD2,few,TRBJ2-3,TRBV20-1,TGCAGTGCTCCAGGGACTAGCGGGAGGGCCATCACAGATACGCAGTATTTT,CSAPGTSGRAITDTQYF
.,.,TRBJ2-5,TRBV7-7,TGTGCTAGCTGCGTGACACGCGGGGAGACCCAGTACTTC,CASCVTRGETQYF
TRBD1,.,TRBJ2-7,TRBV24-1,TGTGCCACCAGTGATGCCGGACAGGGGGCGAGGGAGCAGTACTTC,CATSDAGQGAREQYF
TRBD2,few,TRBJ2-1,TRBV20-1,TGCAGTGCTAGAGGGGGACTAGCGGCCGACGTGAGGGATGAGCAGTTCTTC,CSARGGLAADVRDEQFF
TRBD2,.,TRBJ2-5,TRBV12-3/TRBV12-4,TGTGCCAGCAGCAAGACTAGCGGGAATCAAGAGACCCAGTACTTC,CASSKTSGNQETQYF
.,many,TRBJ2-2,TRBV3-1,TGTGCCAGCAGCCAACGGCCGCCGGGAGGGGAGCTGTTTTTT,CASSQRPPGGELFF
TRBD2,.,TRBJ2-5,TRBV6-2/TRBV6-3,TGTGCCAGCAGTCAGCAGCTAGCGGGCTACCAAGAGACCCAGTACTTC,CASSQQLAGYQETQYF
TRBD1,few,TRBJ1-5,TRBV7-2,TGTGCCAGCAGCTTCGTCGAAGGGACAGGGGCTCAGCATTTT,CASSFVEGTGAQHF
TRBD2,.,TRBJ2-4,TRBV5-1,TGCGCCAGCAGGTTACTAGCGGGAGCTGGAAACATTCAGTACTTC,CASRLLAGAGNIQYF
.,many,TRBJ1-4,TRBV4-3,TGCGCCAGCAGCCAAGATGGGACAACTAATGAAAAACTGTTTTTT,CASSQDGTTNEKLFF
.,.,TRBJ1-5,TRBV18,TGTGCCAGCTCACTACGGGGGGCTGGTAGCAATCAGCCCCAGCATTTT,CASSLRGAGSNQPQHF
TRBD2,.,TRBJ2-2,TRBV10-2,TGCGCCAGCAGTGACACTAGCGGGAGAACCGGGGAGCTGTTTTTT,CASSDTSGRTGELFF
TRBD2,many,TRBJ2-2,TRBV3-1,TGTGCCAGCAGCCGGACCTTTCCCGGGACTAGCGACACCGGGGAGCTGTTTTTT,CASSRTFPGTSDTGELFF
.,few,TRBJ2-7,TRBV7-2,TGTGCCAGCAGCTTAATACGAACCTCCTACGAGCAGTACTTC,CASSLIRTSYEQYF
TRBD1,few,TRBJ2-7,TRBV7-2,TGTGCCAGCAGCTTGGGACAGGGCCTACACGAGCAGTACTTC,CASSLGQGLHEQYF
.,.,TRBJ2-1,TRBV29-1,TGCAGCCCCCTAAGAAGGTATCGTTGGAATTACAATGAGCAGTTCTTC,CSPLRRYRWNYNEQFF
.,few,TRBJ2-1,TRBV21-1,TGTGCCAGCAGCACCCGGGACAGGGGGAGCTCCTACAATGAGCAGTTCTTC,CASSTRDRGSSYNEQFF